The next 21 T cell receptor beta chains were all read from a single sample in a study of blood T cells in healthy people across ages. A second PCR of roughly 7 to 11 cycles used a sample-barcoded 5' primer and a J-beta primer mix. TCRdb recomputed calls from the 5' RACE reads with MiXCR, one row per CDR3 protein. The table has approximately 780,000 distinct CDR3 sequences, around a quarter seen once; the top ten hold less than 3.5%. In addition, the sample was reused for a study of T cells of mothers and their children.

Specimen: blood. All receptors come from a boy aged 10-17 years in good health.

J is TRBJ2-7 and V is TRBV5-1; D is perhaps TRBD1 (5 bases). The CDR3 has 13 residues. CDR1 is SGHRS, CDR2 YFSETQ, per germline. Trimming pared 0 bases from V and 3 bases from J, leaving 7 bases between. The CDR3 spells CASSLDQGYEQYF. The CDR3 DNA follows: TGCGCCAGCAGCTTGGATCAGGGCTACGAGCAGTACTTC.

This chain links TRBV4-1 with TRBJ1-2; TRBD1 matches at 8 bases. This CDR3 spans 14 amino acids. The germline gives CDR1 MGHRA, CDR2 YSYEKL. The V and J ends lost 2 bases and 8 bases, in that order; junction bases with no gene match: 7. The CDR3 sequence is CASSQTDRERGYTF. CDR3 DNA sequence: TGCGCCAGCAGCCAAACGGACAGGGAGAGGGGCTACACCTTC.

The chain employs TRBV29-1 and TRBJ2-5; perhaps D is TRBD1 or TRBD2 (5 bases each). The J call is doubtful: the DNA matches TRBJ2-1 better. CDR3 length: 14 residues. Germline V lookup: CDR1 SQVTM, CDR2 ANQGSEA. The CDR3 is CSVEGPGRNNEQFF. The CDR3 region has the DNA TGCAGCGTTGAAGGCCCGGGACGGAACAATGAGCAGTTCTTC.

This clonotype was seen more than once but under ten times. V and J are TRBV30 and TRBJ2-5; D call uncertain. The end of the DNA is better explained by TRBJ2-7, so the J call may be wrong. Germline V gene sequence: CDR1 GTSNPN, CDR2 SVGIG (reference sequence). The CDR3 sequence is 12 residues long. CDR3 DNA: TGTGCCTGGAACGATCATACCTACGAGCAGTACTTC. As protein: CAWNDHTYEQYF.

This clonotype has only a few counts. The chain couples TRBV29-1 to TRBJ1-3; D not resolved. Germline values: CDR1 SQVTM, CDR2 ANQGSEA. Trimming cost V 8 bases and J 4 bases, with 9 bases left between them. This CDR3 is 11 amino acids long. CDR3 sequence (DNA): TGCAGCCTCTTCATCGGAAACACCATATATTTT. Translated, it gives CSLFIGNTIYF.

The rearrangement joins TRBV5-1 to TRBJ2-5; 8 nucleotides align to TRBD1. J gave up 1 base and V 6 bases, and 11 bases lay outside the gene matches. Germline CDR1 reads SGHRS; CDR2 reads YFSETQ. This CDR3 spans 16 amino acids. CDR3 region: CASNLNSQGVQETQYF. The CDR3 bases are TGCGCCAGCAACCTCAACTCACAGGGGGTCCAAGAGACCCAGTACTTC.

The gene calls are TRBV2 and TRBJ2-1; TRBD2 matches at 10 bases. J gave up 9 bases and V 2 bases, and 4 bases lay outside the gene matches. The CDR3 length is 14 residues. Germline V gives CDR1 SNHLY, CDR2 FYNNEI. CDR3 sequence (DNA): TGTGCCAGCAGTGAACTAGCGGGGGCAGTTGAGCAGTTCTTC. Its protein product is CASSELAGAVEQFF.

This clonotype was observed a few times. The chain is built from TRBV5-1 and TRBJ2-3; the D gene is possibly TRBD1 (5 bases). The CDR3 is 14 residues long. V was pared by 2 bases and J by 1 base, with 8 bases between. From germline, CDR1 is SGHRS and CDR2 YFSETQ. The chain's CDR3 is CASSFRDGTDTQYF. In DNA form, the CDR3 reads TGCGCCAGCAGCTTCAGGGATGGCACAGATACGCAGTATTTT.

CDR3 region: CASRYVGGEETQYF. The CDR3 bases are TGTGCCAGCAGATATGTCGGGGGCGAAGAGACCCAGTACTTC. This chain joins TRBV7-3 and TRBJ2-7; D could derive from TRBD1 or TRBD2 (6 bases each). The J call may be incorrect, as the DNA end agrees better with TRBJ2-5. The CDR3 covers 14 residues. The germline V gene has CDR1 SGHTA and CDR2 FQGTGA.

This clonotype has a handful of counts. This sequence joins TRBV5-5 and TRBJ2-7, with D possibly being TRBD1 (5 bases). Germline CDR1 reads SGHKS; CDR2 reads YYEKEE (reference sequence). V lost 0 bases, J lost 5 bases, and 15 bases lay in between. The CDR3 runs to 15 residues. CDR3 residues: CASSLALLGVHEQYF. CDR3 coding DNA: TGTGCCAGCAGCTTGGCCTTGCTAGGGGTCCACGAGCAGTACTTC.

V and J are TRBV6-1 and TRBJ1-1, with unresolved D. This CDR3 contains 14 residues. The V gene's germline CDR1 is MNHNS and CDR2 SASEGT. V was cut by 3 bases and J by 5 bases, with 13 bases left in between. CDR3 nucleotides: TGTGCCAGCAGTGACCGTCCAGCGGGGACTGAAGCTTTCTTT. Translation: CASSDRPAGTEAFF.

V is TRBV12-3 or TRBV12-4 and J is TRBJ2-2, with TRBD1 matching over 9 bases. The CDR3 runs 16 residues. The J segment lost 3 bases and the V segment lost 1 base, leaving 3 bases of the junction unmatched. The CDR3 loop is CASSLGQGVYTGELFF. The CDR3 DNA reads TGTGCCAGCAGTTTAGGACAGGGGGTTTACACCGGGGAGCTGTTTTTT.

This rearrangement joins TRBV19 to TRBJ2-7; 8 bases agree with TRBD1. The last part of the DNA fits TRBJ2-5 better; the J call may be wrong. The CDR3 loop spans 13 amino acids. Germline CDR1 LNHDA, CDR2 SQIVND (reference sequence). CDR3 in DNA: TGTGCCAGTTGGGACAGGCTCCAAGAGACCCAGTACTTC. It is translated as CASWDRLQETQYF.

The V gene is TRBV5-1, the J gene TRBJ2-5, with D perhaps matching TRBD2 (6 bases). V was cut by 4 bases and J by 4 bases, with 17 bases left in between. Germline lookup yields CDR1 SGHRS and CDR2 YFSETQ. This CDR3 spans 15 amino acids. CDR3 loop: CASSTRWGDGETQYF. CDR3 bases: TGCGCCAGCAGCACCCGGTGGGGGGACGGAGAGACCCAGTACTTC.

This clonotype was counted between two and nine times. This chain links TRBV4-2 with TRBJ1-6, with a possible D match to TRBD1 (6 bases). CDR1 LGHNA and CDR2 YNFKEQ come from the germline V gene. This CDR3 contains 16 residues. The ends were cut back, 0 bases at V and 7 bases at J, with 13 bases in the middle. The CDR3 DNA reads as TGTGCCAGCAGCCAAGATGTCGGACAGCAAAATTCACCCCTCCACTTT. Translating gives CASSQDVGQQNSPLHF.

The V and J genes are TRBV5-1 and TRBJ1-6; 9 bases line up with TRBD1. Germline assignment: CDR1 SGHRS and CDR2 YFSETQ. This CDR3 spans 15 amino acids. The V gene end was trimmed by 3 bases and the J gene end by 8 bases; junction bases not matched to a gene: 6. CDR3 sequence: CASSSGTGSHSPLHF. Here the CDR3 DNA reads TGCGCCAGCAGCTCCGGGACAGGGTCTCATTCACCCCTCCACTTT.

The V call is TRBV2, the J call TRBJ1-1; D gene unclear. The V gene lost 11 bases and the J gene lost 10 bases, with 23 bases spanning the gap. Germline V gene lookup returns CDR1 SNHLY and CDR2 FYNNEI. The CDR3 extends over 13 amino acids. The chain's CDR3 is CARLEGDLTRAFF. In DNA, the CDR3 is TGTGCCCGCTTGGAGGGCGATTTGACACGAGCTTTCTTT.

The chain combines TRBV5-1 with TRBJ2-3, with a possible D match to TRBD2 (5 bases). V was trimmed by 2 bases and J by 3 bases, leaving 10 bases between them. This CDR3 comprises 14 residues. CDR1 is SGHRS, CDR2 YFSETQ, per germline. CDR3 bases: TGCGCCAGCAGCTTATTCGGGGAGACAGATACGCAGTATTTT. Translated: CASSLFGETDTQYF. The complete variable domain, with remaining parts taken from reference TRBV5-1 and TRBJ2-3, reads KAGVTQTPRYLIKTRGQQVTLSCSPISGHRSVSWYQQTPGQGLQFLFEYFSETQRNKGNFPGRFSGRQFSNSRSEMNVSTLELGDSALYLCASSLFGETDTQYFGPGTRLTVL.

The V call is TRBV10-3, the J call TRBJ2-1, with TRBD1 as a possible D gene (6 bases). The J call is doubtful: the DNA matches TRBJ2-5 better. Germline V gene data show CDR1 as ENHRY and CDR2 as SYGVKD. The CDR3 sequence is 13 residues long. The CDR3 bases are TGTGCCATCAGTGTACAGGGCCGGGAGACCCAGTACTTC. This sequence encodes CAISVQGRETQYF.

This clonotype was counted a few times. CDR3 protein: CSARTTGELFF. In DNA form, the CDR3 reads TGCAGTGCTAGAACCACCGGGGAGCTGTTTTTT. The V call is TRBV20-1, the J call TRBJ2-2; D call uncertain. V was clipped by 2 bases and J by 4 bases, with 2 bases between them. Germline V gene sequence: CDR1 DFQATT, CDR2 SNEGSKA (reference sequence). This CDR3 comprises 11 residues.

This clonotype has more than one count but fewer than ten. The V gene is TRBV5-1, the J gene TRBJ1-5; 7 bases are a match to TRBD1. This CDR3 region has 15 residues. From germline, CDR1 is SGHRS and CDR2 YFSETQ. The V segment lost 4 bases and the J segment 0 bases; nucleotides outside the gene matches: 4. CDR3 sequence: CASSAGTDSNQPQHF. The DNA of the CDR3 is TGCGCCAGCAGCGCAGGGACAGATAGCAATCAGCCCCAGCATTTT.